This T cell receptor (beta chain) was identified in a study of shared clonotypes between healthy human individuals. The CDR3 extends over 15 amino acids. V lost 2 bases, J lost 4 bases, and 15 bases lay in between. CDR1 SGHTA and CDR2 FQGTGA come from the germline V gene. Using immunoSEQ multiplex PCR, the repertoire was profiled, and TCRdb retains in-frame clones only, with some absent. Among over a million clones listed, approximately 97% were seen once. The sequencing input was naive CD4+ T cells sorted from blood. The subset denotes: CD45RA+ positively selected. The V call is TRBV7-3, the J call TRBJ2-7; D ambiguous. The sequence was collected from a man between 25 and 39 years old in good health. The CDR3 coding sequence is TGTGCCAGCAGCTTACACGTAGGGTTGACGTACGAGCAGTACTTC. Translation gives CASSLHVGLTYEQYF.